This T cell receptor (beta chain) appears in the sequencing data of a study of blood T cells in healthy people across ages. This CDR3 spans 14 amino acids. CDR1 ENHRY and CDR2 SYGVKD come from the germline V gene. Trimming left V 3 bases short and J 1 base short, with 9 bases between. Primers used in a second PCR of about 6 to 11 cycles were a sample-barcoded 5' primer and a J-beta primer mix. TCRdb re-analysed the 5' RACE reads in MiXCR, keeping a single row per CDR3 protein. The sample consists of some 640,000 distinct CDR3 sequences, around 31% of them appearing once. This clonotype was counted between two and nine times.

The receptor comes from a woman older than 75 in good health. Material: blood. V is TRBV10-3 and J is TRBJ1-1, with D unclear. For the CDR3, the DNA is TGTGCCATCAGTGATGTTATTAGGAACACTGAAGCTTTCTTT. It encodes CAISDVIRNTEAFF.